This entry concerns a single T cell receptor beta chain. This sample was included in a study of shared T cell receptors in the human thymus. Assay: immunoSEQ multiplex PCR; the TCRdb copy retains only in-frame clones and omits some. The data show over 650,000 clones, around 87% seen once. The CDR3 covers 14 residues. Per germline, CDR1 MDHEN and CDR2 SYDVKM. The V end was cut by 8 bases, the J end by 2 bases, with 12 bases between. The same sample was also studied in work on human thymus T cells. This second study notes: The donors were infants in Finland with congenital heart defects, otherwise immunologically healthy. From resections taken during corrective heart surgery, the thymus tissue was obtained. Thymic and blood repertoires appeared to show biased V and J gene usage.

Sequences were obtained from thymocytes. This TCR was sampled from a boy in the first two years of life with a congenital heart defect. The gene calls are TRBV28 and TRBJ2-2; D might be TRBD1 (5 bases). CDR3 coding DNA: TGTGCCAGCTCGGGCAGGGTCAACACCGGGGAGCTGTTTTTT. It translates to CASSGRVNTGELFF.